The present TCR beta chain was sequenced within a study of cytomegalovirus exposure and HLA in healthy donors. Study-level results: Most of the CMV-associated TCR beta chains (in a later analysis) appeared to be HLA-restricted. Later genetic work tied a missense DCLRE1C variant to beta-chain V and J trimming.

Amplification used 60 Vbeta primers and 13 Jbeta primers. The repertoire was sequenced with immunoSEQ multiplex PCR; TCRdb's copy has only in-frame clones and lacks some. The sample has tens of thousands of clones, over 9% seen once. CDR1 is MNHEY and CDR2 is SVGAGI in the germline V gene. The CDR3 spans 13 residues. The V segment lost 5 bases and the J segment 8 bases; nucleotides outside the gene matches: 7. The donors, nominally healthy at sampling, likely had unrecorded immune exposures. As regards this clone: Antigen unknown.

This sequence was found in a man aged 60-69 years in good health and CMV-seropositive. The chain has TRBV6-5 and TRBJ1-2; TRBD1 agrees at 8 bases. Source material: PBMCs. CDR3 residues: CASSTGQGRGYTF. CDR3 sequence (DNA): TGTGCCAGCAGTACCGGACAGGGTAGGGGCTACACCTTC.